These 6 T cell receptor beta chains share one sample of origin, sequenced in a study of shared clonotypes between healthy human individuals. Clones were sequenced by immunoSEQ multiplex PCR, and TCRdb holds only the in-frame ones, with some missing. The sample shows fewer than 1.6 million clones, approximately 98.5% of them seen only once. The sequencing sample was made of naive CD4+ T cells sorted from blood. Regarding subset: CD45RA+ positively selected. The source of these receptors is a young man in good health.

Turning to this clone: This specimen includes other DNA sequences encoding the same CDR3. J is TRBJ2-7 and V is TRBV28; tentatively, D is TRBD2 (5 bases). CDR1 and CDR2 (germline): MDHEN, SYDVKM. This CDR3 has 16 residues. V was cut by 4 bases and J by 2 bases, with 18 bases left in between. Here the CDR3 reads CASSSHGTGRTYEQYF. The CDR3, as DNA: TGTGCCAGCAGTTCCCATGGAACGGGGAGAACCTACGAGCAGTACTTC.

This rearrangement joins TRBV29-1 to TRBJ2-1, with D tentatively TRBD1 (5 bases). The CDR3 consists of 11 residues. V dropped 5 bases and J dropped 15 bases, with 17 bases sitting between them. In germline, CDR1 is SQVTM, CDR2 ANQGSEA. The CDR3 nucleotides are TGCAGCGTTTTGCTGTCCAGGGAAGGGTTCTTC. Encoded protein: CSVLLSREGFF.

The chain combines TRBV28 with TRBJ1-3, with D maybe TRBD1 (6 bases). The CDR3 runs 15 residues. The V and J ends lost 4 bases and 3 bases respectively, with 13 bases between them. CDR1 is MDHEN, CDR2 SYDVKM, per germline. The CDR3 coding sequence is TGTGCCAGCAGTTCGGACAGAGTAGGTGGAAACACCATATATTTT. It yields the protein CASSSDRVGGNTIYF.

The chain uses TRBV7-2 and TRBJ1-1; D not resolved. V was shortened by 1 base and J by 11 bases, with 14 bases between the two germline ends. CDR1 is SGHTA, CDR2 FQGNSA, per germline. The CDR3 consists of 13 residues. The CDR3 coding sequence is TGTGCCAGCAGCTTAGAACAGCTTGACGGGGCTTTCTTT. Translated, it gives CASSLEQLDGAFF.

V is TRBV6-5 and J is TRBJ1-4; D unclear. CDR3 length equals 14 residues. Germline loops: CDR1 MNHEY, CDR2 SVGAGI. V was trimmed by 2 bases and J by 7 bases, leaving 11 bases between them. CDR3 residues: CASSYNALPEKLFF. The CDR3 region has the DNA TGTGCCAGCAGTTACAATGCGCTCCCTGAAAAACTGTTTTTT.

This sequence joins TRBV18 and TRBJ1-5; 10 positions agree with TRBD1. Germline V CDR1 and CDR2: KGHSH, LQKENI. Trimming took 2 bases from V and 5 from J; bases not matched to a gene: 0. The CDR3 is made up of 14 amino acids. CDR3 in DNA: TGTGCCAGCTCACCAGACAGGGGGCATCAGCCCCAGCATTTT. Translated: CASSPDRGHQPQHF.